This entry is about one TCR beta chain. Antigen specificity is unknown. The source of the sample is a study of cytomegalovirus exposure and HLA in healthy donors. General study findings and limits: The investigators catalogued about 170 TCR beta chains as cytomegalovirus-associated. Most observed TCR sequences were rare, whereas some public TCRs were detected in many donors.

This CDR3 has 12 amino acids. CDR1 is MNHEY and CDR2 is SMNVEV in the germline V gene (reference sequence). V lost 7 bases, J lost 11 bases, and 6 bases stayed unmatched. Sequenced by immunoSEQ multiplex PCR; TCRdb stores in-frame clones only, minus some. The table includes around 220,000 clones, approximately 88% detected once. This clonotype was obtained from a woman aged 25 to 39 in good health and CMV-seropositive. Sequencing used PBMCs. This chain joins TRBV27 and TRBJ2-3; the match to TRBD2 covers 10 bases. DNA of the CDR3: TGTGCCAGCAATATAGCGGGGGGTAAGCAGTATTTT. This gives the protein CASNIAGGKQYF.